This T cell receptor beta chain is drawn from a study of blood T cells in healthy people across ages. General study findings and limits: Older age went with lower TCR beta diversity per million T cells, in a roughly linear way.

With regard to this clonotype: Antigen unknown.

PCR was performed a second time for about 6 to 12 cycles using a sample-barcoded 5' primer and a J-beta primer mix. TCRdb called the 5' RACE reads again in MiXCR, with one record for every CDR3 protein. The data show 920,000 or so distinct CDR3 sequences, with 40% to 45% seen just once and about 20% held by the top ten. The donors, healthy Caucasians from Russia, were aged roughly 6 to 100. Peripheral blood was drawn, ten milliliters per donor. The source is a woman aged 60-75 years in good health. Source material: blood.

CDR3: CASSFGRAVNEQFF. The CDR3 nucleotides are TGTGCCAGCAGTTTTGGTAGGGCAGTAAATGAGCAGTTCTTC. This rearrangement joins TRBV12-3 or TRBV12-4 to TRBJ2-1; D not resolved. The CDR3 extends over 14 amino acids. V lost 3 bases and J lost 7, with 13 bases in between.